Given below is one T cell receptor beta chain in context. Antigen unknown. Unique molecular identifiers tagged the TCR beta cDNA libraries. The authors obtained roughly 0.5 million cDNA molecules from approximately 0.95 to 9.8 million T cells. One entry per CDR3 protein, called by TCRdb with MiXCR from the PCR reads. The sample lists 450,000 to 650,000 distinct CDR3 sequences; about 44% were seen once. This sample stems from a study of post-analysis software for immune sequencing data. The CDR3 totals 15 residues. Unmatched junction bases numbered 9, after V lost 7 bases and J lost 4 bases. Study results and limitations: About 5 TRBV segments, including TRBV5-6, TRBV5-1 and TRBV20-1, were more frequent in patients than controls. Samples made in the same batch grouped tightly together by F measure. People with multiple sclerosis had a significantly lower normalized Chao1 diversity than controls did.

Sequences were obtained from blood. V and J are TRBV12-3 or TRBV12-4 and TRBJ2-7; 11 nucleotides agree with TRBD1. This TCR was sampled from a girl aged 5 to 17 with multiple sclerosis. The CDR3 reads CASTPAGTGGYEQYF. The CDR3 DNA sequence: TGTGCCAGCACCCCGGCCGGGACAGGGGGGTACGAGCAGTACTTC.